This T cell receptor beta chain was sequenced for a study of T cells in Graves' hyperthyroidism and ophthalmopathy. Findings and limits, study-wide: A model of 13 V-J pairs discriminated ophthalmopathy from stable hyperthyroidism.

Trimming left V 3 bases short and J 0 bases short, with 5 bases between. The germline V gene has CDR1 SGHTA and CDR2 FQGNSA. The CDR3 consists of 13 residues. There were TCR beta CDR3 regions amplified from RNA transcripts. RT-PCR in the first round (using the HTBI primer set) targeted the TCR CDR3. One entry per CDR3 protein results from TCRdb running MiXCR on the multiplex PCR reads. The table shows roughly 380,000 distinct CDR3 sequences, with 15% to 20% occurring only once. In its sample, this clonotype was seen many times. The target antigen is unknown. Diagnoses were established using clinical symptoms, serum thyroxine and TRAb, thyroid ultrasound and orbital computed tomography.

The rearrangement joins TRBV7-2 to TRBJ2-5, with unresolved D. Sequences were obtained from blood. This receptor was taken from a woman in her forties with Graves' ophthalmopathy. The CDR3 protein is CASSFINQETQYF. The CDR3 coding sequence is TGTGCCAGCAGCTTTATTAACCAAGAGACCCAGTACTTC.